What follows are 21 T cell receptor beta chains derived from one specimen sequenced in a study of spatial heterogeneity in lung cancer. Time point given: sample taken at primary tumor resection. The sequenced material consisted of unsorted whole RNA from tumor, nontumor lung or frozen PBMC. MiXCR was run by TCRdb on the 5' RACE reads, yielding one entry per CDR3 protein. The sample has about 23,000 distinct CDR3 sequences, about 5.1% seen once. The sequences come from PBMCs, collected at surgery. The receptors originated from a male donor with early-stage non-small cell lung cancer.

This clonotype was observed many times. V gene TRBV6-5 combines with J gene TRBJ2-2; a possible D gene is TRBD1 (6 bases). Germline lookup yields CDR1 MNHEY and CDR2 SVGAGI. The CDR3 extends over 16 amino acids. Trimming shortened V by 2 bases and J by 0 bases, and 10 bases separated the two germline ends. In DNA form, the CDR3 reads TGTGCCAGCAGTTACGACAGGACAGCGAACACCGGGGAGCTGTTTTTT. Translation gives CASSYDRTANTGELFF.

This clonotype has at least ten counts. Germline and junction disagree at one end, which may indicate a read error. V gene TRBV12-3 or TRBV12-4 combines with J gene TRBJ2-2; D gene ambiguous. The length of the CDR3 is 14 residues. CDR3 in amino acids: CASSLAFGTGELFF. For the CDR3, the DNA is TGTGCCAGCAGCTTAGCTTTCGGCACCGGGGAGCTGTTTTTT.

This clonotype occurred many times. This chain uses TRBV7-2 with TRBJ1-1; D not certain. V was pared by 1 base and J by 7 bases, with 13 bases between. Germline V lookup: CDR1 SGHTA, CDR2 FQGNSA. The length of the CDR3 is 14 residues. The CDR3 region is CASSLGYSRDEAFF. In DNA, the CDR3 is TGTGCCAGCAGCTTAGGGTATTCGCGGGATGAAGCTTTCTTT.

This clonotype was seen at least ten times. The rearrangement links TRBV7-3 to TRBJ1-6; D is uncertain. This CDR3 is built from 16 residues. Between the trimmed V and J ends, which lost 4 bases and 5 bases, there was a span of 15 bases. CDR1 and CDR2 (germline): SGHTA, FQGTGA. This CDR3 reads CASSSLGRSNNSPLHF. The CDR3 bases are TGTGCCAGCAGCTCCCTGGGCAGGTCGAATAATTCACCCCTCCACTTT.

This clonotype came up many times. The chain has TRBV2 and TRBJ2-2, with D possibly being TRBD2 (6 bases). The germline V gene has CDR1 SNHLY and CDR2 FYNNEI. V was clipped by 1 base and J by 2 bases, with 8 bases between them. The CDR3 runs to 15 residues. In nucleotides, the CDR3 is TGTGCCAGCAGTGAAGGGACTACAAACACCGGGGAGCTGTTTTTT. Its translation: CASSEGTTNTGELFF.

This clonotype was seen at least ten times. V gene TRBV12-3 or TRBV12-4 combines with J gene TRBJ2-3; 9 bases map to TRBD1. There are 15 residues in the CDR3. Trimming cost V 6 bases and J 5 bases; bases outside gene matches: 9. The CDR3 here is CASRWGQGAGDTQYF. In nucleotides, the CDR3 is TGTGCCAGCAGGTGGGGACAGGGAGCGGGAGATACGCAGTATTTT.

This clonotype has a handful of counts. In DNA, the CDR3 is TGCAGTACCAACGAGAGGACAGGGCTGAACTATGGCTACACCTTC. Its protein product is CSTNERTGLNYGYTF. The chain is built from TRBV20-1 and TRBJ1-2; TRBD1 agrees at 8 bases. The trim removed 8 bases at V and 2 bases at J, leaving 13 bases unmatched. Per germline, CDR1 DFQATT and CDR2 SNEGSKA (reference sequence). The CDR3 consists of 15 residues.

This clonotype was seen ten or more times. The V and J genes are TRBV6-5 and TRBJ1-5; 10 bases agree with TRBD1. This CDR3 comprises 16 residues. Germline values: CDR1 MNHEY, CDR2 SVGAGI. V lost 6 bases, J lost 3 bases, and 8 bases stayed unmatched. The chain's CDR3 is CASRRTGTGDNQPQHF. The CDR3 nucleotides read TGTGCCAGCAGACGTACCGGGACAGGGGACAATCAGCCCCAGCATTTT.

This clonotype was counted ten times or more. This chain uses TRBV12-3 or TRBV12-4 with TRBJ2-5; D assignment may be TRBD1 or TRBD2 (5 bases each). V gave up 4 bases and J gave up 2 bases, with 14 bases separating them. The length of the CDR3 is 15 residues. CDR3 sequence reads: CASSSGASGQETQYF. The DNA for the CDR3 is TGTGCCAGCAGTTCCGGGGCTTCAGGTCAAGAGACCCAGTACTTC.

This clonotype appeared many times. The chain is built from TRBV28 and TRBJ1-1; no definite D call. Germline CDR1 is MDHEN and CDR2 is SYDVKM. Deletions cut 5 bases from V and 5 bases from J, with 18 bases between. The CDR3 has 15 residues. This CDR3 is CASSLFPSYRTEAFF. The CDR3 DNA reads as TGTGCCAGCAGTCTCTTCCCGAGTTACAGAACTGAAGCTTTCTTT.

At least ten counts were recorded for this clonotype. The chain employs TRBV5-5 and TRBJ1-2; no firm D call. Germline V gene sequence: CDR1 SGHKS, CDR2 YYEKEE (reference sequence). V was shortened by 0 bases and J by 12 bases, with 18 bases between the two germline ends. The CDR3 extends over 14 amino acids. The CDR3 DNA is TGTGCCAGCAGCTTGGCGAGGACCGCCGGGGTGGACACCTTC. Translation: CASSLARTAGVDTF.

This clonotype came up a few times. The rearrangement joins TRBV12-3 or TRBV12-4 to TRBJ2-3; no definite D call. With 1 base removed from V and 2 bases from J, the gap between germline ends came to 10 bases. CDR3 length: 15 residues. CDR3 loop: CASSLGGVLTDTQYF. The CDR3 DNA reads TGTGCCAGCAGTTTAGGTGGTGTCCTCACAGATACGCAGTATTTT.

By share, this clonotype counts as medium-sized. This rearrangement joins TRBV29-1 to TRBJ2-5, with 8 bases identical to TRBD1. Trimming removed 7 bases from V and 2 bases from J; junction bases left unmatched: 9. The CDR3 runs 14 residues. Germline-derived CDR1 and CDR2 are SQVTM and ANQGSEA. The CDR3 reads CSGTTGVSQETQYF. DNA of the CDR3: TGCAGCGGCACGACAGGGGTCTCGCAAGAGACCCAGTACTTC.

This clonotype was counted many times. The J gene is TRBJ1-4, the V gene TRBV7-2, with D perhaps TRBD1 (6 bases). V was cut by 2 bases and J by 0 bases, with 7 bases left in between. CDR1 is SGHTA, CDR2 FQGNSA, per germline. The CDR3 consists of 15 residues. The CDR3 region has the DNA TGTGCCAGCAGCTTATGGGGGCCAACTAATGAAAAACTGTTTTTT. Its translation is CASSLWGPTNEKLFF.

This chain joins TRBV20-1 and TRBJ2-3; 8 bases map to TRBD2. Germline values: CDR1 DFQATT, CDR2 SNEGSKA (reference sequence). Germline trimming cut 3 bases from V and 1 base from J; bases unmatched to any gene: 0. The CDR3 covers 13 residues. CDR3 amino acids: CSASGGGTDTQYF. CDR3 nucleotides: TGCAGTGCTAGCGGGGGGGGCACAGATACGCAGTATTTT.

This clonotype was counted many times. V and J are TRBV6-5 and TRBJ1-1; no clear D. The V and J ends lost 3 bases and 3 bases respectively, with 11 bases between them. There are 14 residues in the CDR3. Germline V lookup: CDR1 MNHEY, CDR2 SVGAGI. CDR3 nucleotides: TGTGCCAGCAGTTATTGGGGAGGCGACACTGAAGCTTTCTTT. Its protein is CASSYWGGDTEAFF.

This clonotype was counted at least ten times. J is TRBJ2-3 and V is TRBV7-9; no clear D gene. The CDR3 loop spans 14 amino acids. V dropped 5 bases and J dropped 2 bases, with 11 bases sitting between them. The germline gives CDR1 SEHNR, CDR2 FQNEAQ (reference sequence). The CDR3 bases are TGTGCCAGCAGCAAGCACGGCCACACAGATACGCAGTATTTT. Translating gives CASSKHGHTDTQYF. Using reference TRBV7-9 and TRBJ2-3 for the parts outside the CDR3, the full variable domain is DTGVSQNPRHKITKRGQNVTFRCDPISEHNRLYWYRQTLGQGPEFLTYFQNEAQLEKSRLLSDRFSAERPKGSFSTLEIQRTEQGDSAMYLCASSKHGHTDTQYFGPGTRLTVL.

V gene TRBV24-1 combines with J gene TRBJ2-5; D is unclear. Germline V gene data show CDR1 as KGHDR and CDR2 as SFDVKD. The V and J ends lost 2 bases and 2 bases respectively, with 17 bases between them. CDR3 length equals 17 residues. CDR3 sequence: CATSDSGAPARQETQYF. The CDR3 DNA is TGTGCCACCAGTGATTCTGGCGCGCCAGCAAGACAAGAGACCCAGTACTTC.

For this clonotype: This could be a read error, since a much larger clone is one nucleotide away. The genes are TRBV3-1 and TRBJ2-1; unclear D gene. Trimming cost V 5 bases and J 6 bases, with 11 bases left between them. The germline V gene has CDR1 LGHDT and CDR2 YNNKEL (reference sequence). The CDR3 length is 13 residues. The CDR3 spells CASSKTEFNEQFF. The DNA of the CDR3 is TGTGCCAGCAGCAAAACAGAGTTCAATGAGCAGTTCTTC.

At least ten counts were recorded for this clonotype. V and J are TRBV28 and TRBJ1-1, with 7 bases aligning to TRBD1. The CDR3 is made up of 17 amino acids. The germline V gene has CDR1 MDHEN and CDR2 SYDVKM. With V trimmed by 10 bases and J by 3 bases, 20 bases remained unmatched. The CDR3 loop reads CAIPGGGGVGLDTEAFF. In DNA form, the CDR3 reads TGTGCCATCCCAGGGGGGGGCGGAGTGGGGTTGGACACTGAAGCTTTCTTT.

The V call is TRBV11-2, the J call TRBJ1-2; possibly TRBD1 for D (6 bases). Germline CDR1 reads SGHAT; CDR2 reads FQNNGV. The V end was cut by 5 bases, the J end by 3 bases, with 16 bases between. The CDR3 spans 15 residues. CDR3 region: CASSRRQVSDYGYTF. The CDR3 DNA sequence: TGTGCCAGCAGCCGGCGACAGGTTTCAGACTATGGCTACACCTTC.